The 8 T cell receptor beta chains listed next were all sequenced from one sample in a study of identical twins. TCRdb called the 5' RACE reads again in MiXCR, with one record for every CDR3 protein. The table lists 450,000 to 500,000 distinct CDR3 sequences, around 15% of them singletons. These same records also appear under a second study, on yellow fever vaccine responses in identical twins.

Sequencing input: CD4+ T cells sorted from blood. These receptors were obtained from a woman younger than 35 in good health.

This clonotype was counted between two and nine times. This sequence joins TRBV5-6 and TRBJ1-1; weak D call: TRBD1 (5 bases). Trimming removed 5 bases from V and 4 bases from J, with 15 bases in between. This CDR3 is 14 amino acids long. Germline assignment: CDR1 SGHDT and CDR2 YYEEEE. CDR3 DNA: TGTGCCAGCAGAAGCCCCAGGGTAACCACTGAAGCTTTCTTT. Protein: CASRSPRVTTEAFF.

In this sample, this clonotype turned up a few times. V and J are TRBV28 and TRBJ2-7, with D uncertain. The CDR3 covers 12 residues. Germline V gene lookup returns CDR1 MDHEN and CDR2 SYDVKM. Trimming pared 2 bases from V and 5 bases from J, leaving 7 bases between. CDR3 in amino acids: CASSLSDHEQYF. In nucleotides, the CDR3 is TGTGCCAGCAGTTTAAGCGACCACGAGCAGTACTTC.

The rearrangement links TRBV10-3 to TRBJ2-1, with 11 bases lining up with TRBD2. The CDR3 is made up of 15 amino acids. Germline-derived CDR1 and CDR2 are ENHRY and SYGVKD. The V and J ends lost 9 bases and 5 bases, in that order; junction bases with no gene match: 9. CDR3 residues: CAITPGTSGDNEQFF. The CDR3, as DNA: TGTGCCATTACCCCCGGGACTAGCGGCGACAATGAGCAGTTCTTC.

In this sample, this clonotype turned up a few times. This chain links TRBV28 with TRBJ1-6; possibly TRBD1 for D (6 bases). CDR3 length: 15 residues. V was shortened by 6 bases and J by 7 bases, with 16 bases between the two germline ends. Looked up from germline, CDR1 is MDHEN and CDR2 is SYDVKM. This CDR3 reads CASRAAGVENSPLHF. The CDR3 nucleotides are TGTGCCAGCAGAGCCGCAGGGGTGGAAAATTCACCCCTCCACTTT. The full variable domain, its missing parts supplied by reference TRBV28 and TRBJ1-6, is DVKVTQSSRYLVKRTGEKVFLECVQDMDHENMFWYRQDPGLGLRLIYFSYDVKMKEKGDIPEGYSVSREKKERFSLILESASTNQTSMYLCASRAAGVENSPLHFGNGTRLTVT.

The V gene is TRBV18, the J gene TRBJ2-7, with D perhaps matching TRBD1 (5 bases). Germline CDR1 is KGHSH and CDR2 is LQKENI. The CDR3 has 12 amino acids. V lost 4 bases to trimming and J lost 7 bases, with 11 bases between them. In nucleotides, the CDR3 is TGTGCCAGCTCACTGTGGTCAGGGGAGCAGTACTTC. Protein: CASSLWSGEQYF. Variable domain in full (rest from reference TRBV18 and TRBJ2-7): NAGVMQNPRHLVRRRGQEARLRCSPMKGHSHVYWYRQLPEEGLKFMVYLQKENIIDESGMPKERFSAEFPKEGPSILRIQQVVRGDSAAYFCASSLWSGEQYFGPGTRLTVT.

The chain carries TRBV28 and TRBJ2-3; 8 bases are a match to TRBD2. Germline V CDR1 and CDR2: MDHEN, SYDVKM. Trimming cost V 6 bases and J 3 bases; bases outside gene matches: 11. This CDR3 is 16 amino acids long. CDR3 DNA: TGTGCCAGCAGCCCACCTGGGGGCGGGAGGACAGATACGCAGTATTTT. Amino acids: CASSPPGGGRTDTQYF. Filled out from reference TRBV28 and TRBJ2-3, the complete variable domain reads DVKVTQSSRYLVKRTGEKVFLECVQDMDHENMFWYRQDPGLGLRLIYFSYDVKMKEKGDIPEGYSVSREKKERFSLILESASTNQTSMYLCASSPPGGGRTDTQYFGPGTRLTVL.

V is TRBV6-2 or TRBV6-3 and J is TRBJ2-7, with D perhaps matching TRBD1 (5 bases). Trimming stripped 0 bases from V and 0 bases from J, with 12 bases between. The length of the CDR3 is 16 residues. Germline V CDR1 and CDR2: MNHEY, SVGEGT. The DNA of the CDR3 is TGTGCCAGCAGTTACTCAGCGACAGCAGCCTCCTACGAGCAGTACTTC. Translating it yields CASSYSATAASYEQYF.

The chain joins TRBV4-3 to TRBJ2-1, with 12 bases fitting TRBD2. Losses at the gene ends were 4 bases for V and 3 bases for J; bases not matched to a gene: 4. The CDR3 has 16 residues. Germline CDR1 is LGHNA and CDR2 is YSLEER. CDR3 sequence (DNA): TGCGCCAGCAGCCGGGAACTAGCGGGAGGCTACAATGAGCAGTTCTTC. Translating it yields CASSRELAGGYNEQFF.